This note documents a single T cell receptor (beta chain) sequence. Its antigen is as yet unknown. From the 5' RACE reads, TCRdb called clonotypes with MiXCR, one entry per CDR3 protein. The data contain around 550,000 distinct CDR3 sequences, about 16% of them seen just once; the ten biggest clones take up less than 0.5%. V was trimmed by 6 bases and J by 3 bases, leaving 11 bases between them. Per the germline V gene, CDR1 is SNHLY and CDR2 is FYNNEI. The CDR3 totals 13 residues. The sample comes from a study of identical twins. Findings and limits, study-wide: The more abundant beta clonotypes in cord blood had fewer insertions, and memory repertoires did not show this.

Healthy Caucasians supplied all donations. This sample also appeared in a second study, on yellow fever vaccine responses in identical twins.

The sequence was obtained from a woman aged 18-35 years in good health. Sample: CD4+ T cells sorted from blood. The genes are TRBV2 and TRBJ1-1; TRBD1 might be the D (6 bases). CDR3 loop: CASRSGEYTEAFF. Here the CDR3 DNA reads TGTGCCAGCAGGTCAGGGGAGTACACTGAAGCTTTCTTT. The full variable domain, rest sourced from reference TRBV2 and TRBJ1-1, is EPEVTQTPSHQVTQMGQEVILRCVPISNHLYFYWYRQILGQKVEFLVSFYNNEISEKSEIFDDQFSVERPDGSNFTLKIRSTKLEDSAMYFCASRSGEYTEAFFGQGTRLTVV.